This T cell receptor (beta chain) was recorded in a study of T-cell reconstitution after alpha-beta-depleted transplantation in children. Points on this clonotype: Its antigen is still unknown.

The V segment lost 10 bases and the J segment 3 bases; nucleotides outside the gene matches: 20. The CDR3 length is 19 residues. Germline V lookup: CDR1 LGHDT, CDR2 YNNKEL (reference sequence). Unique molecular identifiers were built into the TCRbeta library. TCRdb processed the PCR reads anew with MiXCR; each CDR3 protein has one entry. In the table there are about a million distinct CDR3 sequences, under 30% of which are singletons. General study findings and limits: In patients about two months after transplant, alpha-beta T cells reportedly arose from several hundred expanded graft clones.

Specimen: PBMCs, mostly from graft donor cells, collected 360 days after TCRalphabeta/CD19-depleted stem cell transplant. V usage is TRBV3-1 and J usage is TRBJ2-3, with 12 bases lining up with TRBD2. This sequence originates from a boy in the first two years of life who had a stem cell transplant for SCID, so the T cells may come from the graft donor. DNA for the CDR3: TGTGCCACCTCCCCGACCACCGTCACCACTAGCGGGGGGACAGATACGCAGTATTTT. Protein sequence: CATSPTTVTTSGGTDTQYF.